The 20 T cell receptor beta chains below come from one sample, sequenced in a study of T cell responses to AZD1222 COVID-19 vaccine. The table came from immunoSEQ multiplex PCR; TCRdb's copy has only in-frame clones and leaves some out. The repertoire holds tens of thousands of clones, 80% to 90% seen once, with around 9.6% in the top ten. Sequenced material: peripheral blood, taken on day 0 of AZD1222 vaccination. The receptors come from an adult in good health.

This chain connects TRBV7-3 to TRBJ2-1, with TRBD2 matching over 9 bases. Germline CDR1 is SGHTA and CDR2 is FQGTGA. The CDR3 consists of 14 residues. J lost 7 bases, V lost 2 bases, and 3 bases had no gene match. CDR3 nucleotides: TGTGCCAGCAGCTTACCTAGCGGGGCTAATGAGCAGTTCTTC. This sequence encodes CASSLPSGANEQFF.

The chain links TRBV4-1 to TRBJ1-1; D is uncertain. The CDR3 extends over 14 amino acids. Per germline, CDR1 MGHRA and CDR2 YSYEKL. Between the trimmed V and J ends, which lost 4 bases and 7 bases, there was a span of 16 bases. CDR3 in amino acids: CASSPQSGRGEAFF. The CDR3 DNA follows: TGCGCCAGCAGCCCCCAGTCCGGACGAGGTGAAGCTTTCTTT.

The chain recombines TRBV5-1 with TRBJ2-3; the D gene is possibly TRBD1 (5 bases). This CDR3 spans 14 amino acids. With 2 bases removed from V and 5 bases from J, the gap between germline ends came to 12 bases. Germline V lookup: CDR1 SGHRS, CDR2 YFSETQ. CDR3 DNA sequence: TGCGCCAGCAGCTTAGGGGTAAATATAGATACGCAGTATTTT. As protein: CASSLGVNIDTQYF.

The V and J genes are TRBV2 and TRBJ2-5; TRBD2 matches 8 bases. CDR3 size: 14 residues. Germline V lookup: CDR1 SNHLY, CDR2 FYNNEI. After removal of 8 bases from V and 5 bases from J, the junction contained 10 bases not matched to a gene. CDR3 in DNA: TGTGCCAGCTCAGCGGGGGACTGGGCTGAGACCCAGTACTTC. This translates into CASSAGDWAETQYF.

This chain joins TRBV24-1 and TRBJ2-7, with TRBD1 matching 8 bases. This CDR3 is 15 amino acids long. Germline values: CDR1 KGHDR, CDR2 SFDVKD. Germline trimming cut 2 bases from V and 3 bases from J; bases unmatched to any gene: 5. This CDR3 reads CATSDSGTGYYEQYF. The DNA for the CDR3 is TGTGCCACCAGTGATTCGGGGACAGGTTACTACGAGCAGTACTTC.

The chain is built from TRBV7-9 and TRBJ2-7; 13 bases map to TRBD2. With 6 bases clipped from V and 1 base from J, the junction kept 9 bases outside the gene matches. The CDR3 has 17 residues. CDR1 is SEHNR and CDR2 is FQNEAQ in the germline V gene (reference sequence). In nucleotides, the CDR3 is TGTGCCAGCAGTCGGACTAGCGGGGGTTCAAAGTCCTACGAGCAGTACTTC. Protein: CASSRTSGGSKSYEQYF.

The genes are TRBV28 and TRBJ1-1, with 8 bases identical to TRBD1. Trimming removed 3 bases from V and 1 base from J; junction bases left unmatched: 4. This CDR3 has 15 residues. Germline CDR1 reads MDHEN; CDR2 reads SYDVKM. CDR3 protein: CASSFIGTGNTEAFF. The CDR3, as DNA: TGTGCCAGCAGTTTTATCGGGACAGGGAACACTGAAGCTTTCTTT.

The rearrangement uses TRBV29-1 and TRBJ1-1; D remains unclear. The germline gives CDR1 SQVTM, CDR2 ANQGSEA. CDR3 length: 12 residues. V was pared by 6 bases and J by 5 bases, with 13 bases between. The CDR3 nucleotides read TGCAGCGTATACGCTGGGGAAACTGAAGCTTTCTTT. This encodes CSVYAGETEAFF. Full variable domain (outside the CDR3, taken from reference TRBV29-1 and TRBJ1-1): SAVISQKPSRDICQRGTSLTIQCQVDSQVTMMFWYRQQPGQSLTLIATANQGSEATYESGFVIDKFPISRPNLTFSTLTVSNMSPEDSSIYLCSVYAGETEAFFGQGTRLTVV.

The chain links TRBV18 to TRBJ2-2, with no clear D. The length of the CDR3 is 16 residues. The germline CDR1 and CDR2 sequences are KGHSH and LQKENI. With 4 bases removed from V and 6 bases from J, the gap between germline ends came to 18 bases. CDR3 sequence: CASSLAPSLVAGELFF. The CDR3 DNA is TGTGCCAGCTCACTCGCTCCAAGCCTGGTAGCCGGGGAGCTGTTTTTT.

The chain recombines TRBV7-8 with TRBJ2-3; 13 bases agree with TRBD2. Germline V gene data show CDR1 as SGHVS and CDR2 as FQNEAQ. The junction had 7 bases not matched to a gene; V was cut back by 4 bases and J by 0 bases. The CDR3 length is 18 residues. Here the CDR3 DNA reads TGTGCCAGCAGCTCACTAGCGGGGGGGCCGGGGAGCACAGATACGCAGTATTTT. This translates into CASSSLAGGPGSTDTQYF.

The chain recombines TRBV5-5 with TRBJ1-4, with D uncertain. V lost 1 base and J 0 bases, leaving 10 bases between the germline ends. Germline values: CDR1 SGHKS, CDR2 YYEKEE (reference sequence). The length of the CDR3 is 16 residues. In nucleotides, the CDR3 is TGTGCCAGCAGCTTGATAGGACTTGCAACTAATGAAAAACTGTTTTTT. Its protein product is CASSLIGLATNEKLFF.

Here the CDR3 reads CASSGGQAPSGQYF. CDR3 coding DNA: TGCGCCAGCAGTGGGGGACAGGCCCCGAGCGGGCAGTACTTC. The chain is built from TRBV10-1 and TRBJ2-7; 8 bases are shared with TRBD1. The CDR3 loop spans 14 amino acids. With 4 bases clipped from V and 9 bases from J, the junction kept 11 bases outside the gene matches. CDR1 WNHNN and CDR2 SYGVQD come from the germline V gene (reference sequence).

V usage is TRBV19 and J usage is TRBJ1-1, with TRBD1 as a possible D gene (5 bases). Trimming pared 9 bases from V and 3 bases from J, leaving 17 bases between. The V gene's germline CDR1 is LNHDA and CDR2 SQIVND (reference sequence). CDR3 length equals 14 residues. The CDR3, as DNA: TGTGCCAGCCGGACGGGGGGAGTGGACACTGAAGCTTTCTTT. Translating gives CASRTGGVDTEAFF.

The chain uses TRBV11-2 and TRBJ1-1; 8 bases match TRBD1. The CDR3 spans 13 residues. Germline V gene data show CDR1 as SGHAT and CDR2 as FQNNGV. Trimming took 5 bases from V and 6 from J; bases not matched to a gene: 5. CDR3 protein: CASSIRTGSEAFF. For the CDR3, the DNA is TGTGCCAGCAGCATCCGGACAGGGTCTGAAGCTTTCTTT. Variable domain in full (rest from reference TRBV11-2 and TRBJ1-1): EAGVAQSPRYKIIEKRQSVAFWCNPISGHATLYWYQQILGQGPKLLIQFQNNGVVDDSQLPKDRFSAERLKGVDSTLKIQPAKLEDSAVYLCASSIRTGSEAFFGQGTRLTVV.

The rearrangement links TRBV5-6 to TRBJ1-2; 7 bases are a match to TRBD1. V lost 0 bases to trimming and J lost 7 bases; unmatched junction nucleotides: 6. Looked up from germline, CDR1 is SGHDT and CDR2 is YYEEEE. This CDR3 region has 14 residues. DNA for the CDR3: TGTGCCAGCAGCTTGGACAGGGGTGTGAGTGGCTACACCTTC. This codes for CASSLDRGVSGYTF. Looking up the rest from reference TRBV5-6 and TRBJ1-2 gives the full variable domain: DAGVTQSPTHLIKTRGQQVTLRCSPKSGHDTVSWYQQALGQGPQFIFQYYEEEERQRGNFPDRFSGHQFPNYSSELNVNALLLGDSALYLCASSLDRGVSGYTFGSGTRLTVV.

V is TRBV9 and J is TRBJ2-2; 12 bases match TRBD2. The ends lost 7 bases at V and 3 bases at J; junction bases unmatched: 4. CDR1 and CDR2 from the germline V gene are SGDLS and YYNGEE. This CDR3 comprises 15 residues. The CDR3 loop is CASRRLAGDTGELFF. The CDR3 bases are TGTGCCAGCCGAAGACTAGCGGGAGACACCGGGGAGCTGTTTTTT.

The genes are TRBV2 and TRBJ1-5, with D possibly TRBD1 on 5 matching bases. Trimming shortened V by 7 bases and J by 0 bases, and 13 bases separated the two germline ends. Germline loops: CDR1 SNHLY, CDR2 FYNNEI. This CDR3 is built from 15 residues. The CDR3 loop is CASKETGGSNQPQHF. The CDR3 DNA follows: TGTGCCAGCAAGGAAACAGGCGGTAGCAATCAGCCCCAGCATTTT.

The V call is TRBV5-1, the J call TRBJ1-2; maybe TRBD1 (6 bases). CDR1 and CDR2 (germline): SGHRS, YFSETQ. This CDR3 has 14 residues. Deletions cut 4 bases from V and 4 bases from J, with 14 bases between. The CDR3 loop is CASSIEGQSYGYTF. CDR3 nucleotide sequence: TGCGCCAGCAGCATCGAGGGACAAAGCTATGGCTACACCTTC.

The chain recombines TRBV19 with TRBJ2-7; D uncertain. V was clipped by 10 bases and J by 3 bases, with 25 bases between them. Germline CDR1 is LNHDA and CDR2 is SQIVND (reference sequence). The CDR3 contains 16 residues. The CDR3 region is CATSGSKASVGYEQYF. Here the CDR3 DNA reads TGTGCCACCTCGGGCTCCAAGGCCTCTGTGGGCTACGAGCAGTACTTC.

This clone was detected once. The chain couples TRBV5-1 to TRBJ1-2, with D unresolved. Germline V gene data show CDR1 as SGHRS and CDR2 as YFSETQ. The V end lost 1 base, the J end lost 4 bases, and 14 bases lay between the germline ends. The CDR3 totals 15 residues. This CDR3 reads CASSLTEETGYGYTF. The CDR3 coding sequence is TGCGCCAGCAGCTTGACAGAGGAGACTGGCTATGGCTACACCTTC.